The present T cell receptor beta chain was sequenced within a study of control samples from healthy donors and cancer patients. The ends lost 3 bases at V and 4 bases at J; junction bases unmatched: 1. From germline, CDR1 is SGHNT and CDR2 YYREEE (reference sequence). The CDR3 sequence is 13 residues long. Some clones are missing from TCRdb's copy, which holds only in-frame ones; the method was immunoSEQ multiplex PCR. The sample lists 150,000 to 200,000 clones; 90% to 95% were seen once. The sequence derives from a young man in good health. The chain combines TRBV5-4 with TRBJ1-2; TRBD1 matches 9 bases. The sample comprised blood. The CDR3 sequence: CASSSTGGYGYTF. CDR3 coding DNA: TGTGCCAGCAGCTCGACAGGGGGCTATGGCTACACCTTC.